This T cell receptor beta chain was sequenced in a study of blood T cell repertoires in COVID-19 (dated by TCRdb to the early 2020s). In the study overall: Collaborator samples came from the United States, Italy and Spain and covered acute and convalescent phases of COVID-19. A de-identified subject ID, COVID-19 status, age in years and sex were almost always included in the sample metadata. Deeply sampled blood TCRbeta repertoires from subjects exposed to, actively infected with, or recovered from COVID-19 were included in the dataset. Where available, HLA class I and class II types were obtained from metadata supplied by the sample provider rather than from assay-based typing. The samples were drawn from two sources: the first 160 participants of the ongoing ImmuneRACE study, and 950 to 1,500 subjects contributed by 6 global collaborators. The prospective study material was composed of cDNA or gDNA derived from T cells, B-cell-depleted T cells, or PBMCs. The repertoires were made available in a free public database intended to serve as a resource for research on the immune response to SARS-CoV-2. The study at large found these results: The amount of clinical and demographic metadata varied by source and participant and was provided uncurated.

Each collaborating institution followed its own protocols to collect whole blood in K2EDTA tubes. For TCRbeta analysis, collaborators shipped samples as frozen whole blood, isolated PBMCs, or DNA extracted from either of those sample types. The immunoSEQ Assay, a bias-controlled multiplex PCR, was used to amplify TCRbeta CDR3 regions from genomic DNA. For the original study's pipeline: The number of nucleated cells in each sample was estimated by amplification of reference gene primers within the assay. To quantify the absolute abundance of each unique TCRbeta CDR3 rearrangement, sequence reads were collapsed and filtered. For each sample, productive Simpson clonality was calculated by taking the square root of Simpson's diversity index across productive rearrangements. TCRdb holds this immuneACCESS table with in-frame rearrangements only. Some clones are missing; in checked studies, unresolved V genes explain under half, and the rest has no known cause. Clone size and V and J calls were adopted from that table, with D and trimming inferred from the DNA. The sample contains about 50,000 clones, roughly 86% of them found a single time. The top ten constitute over 2% of the sample.

Remarks on this clone: Its specific antigen is unknown. Per-base quality was not reported, and no clone a single base away is much larger than it.

The receptor was derived from a woman aged 60 to 75 with acute or convalescent COVID-19. Specimen: peripheral blood.

The CDR3 sequence is CASSYTSWEYEQFF. The nucleotide sequence is given as TGTGCCAGCAGTTACACATCATGGGAGTATGAGCAGTTCTTC. The sequence joins TRBV6-2 or TRBV6-3 to TRBJ2-1, with a weak D call of TRBD2 (5 bases match). The CDR3 measures 14 amino acids from cysteine to phenylalanine. Solely the CDR3 DNA is kept, with 42 bases framed from the first base. The junction shows trimming of 2 bases on V and 8 bases on J, plus 13 bases between the germline ends. From a lookup of the germline V gene, CDR1 and CDR2 are MNHEY and SVGEGT.